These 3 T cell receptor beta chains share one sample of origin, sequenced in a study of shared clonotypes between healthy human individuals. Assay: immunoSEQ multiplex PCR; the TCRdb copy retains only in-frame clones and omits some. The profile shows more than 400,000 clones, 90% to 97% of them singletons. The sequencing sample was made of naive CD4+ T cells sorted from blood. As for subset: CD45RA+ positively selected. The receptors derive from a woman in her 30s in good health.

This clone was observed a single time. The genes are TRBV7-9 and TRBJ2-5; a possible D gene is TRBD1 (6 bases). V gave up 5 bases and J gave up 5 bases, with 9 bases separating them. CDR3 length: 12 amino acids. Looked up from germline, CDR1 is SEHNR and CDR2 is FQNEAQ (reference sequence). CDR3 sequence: CASSPRGETQYF. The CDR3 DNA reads TGTGCCAGCAGCCCTAGGGGGGAGACCCAGTACTTC.

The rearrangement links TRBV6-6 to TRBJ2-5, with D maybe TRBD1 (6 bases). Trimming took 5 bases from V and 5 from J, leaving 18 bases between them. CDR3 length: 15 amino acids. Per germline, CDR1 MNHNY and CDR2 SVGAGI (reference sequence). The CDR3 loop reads CASSTTGTQVETQYF. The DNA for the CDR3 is TGTGCCAGCAGTACTACAGGGACCCAAGTTGAGACCCAGTACTTC.

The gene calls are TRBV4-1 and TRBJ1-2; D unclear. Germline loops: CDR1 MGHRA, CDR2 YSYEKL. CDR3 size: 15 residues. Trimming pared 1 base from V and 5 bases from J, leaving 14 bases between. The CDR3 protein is CASSQGLEERYGYTF. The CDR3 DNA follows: TGCGCCAGCAGCCAAGGTTTAGAGGAACGATATGGCTACACCTTC.